The rows below give T cell receptor beta chains drawn from one sample of a study of blood T cell repertoires in COVID-19. The repertoire was sequenced with immunoSEQ multiplex PCR; TCRdb's copy has only in-frame clones and lacks some. The sample contains around 72,000 clones, about 91% of which appear only once. Sequenced: peripheral blood. The receptor source for this set is a woman in her fifties or sixties with acute or convalescent COVID-19. The conserved cysteine and the conserved F or W are not part of the CDR3 here.

V	J	length	CDR3
TRBV29-1	TRBJ1-1	10	SVRRGGPEAF
TRBV19	TRBJ2-1	18	ASSPGPRVSLAGFYNEQF
TRBV18	TRBJ1-5	12	ASSGQDSNQPQH
TRBV27	TRBJ2-2	17	ASSFKGQGALAGYGELF
TRBV6-2/TRBV6-3	TRBJ2-6	17	ASSYSLTGKEAGANVLT
TRBV11-2	TRBJ2-7	13	ASSPRASGFYEQY
TRBV5-4	TRBJ2-7	12	ASSFNRGTYEQY
TRBV28	TRBJ2-7	14	ASSWAPGTGVYEQY
TRBV29-1	TRBJ2-6	12	AGTADSGANVLT
TRBV7-2	TRBJ2-3	12	ASSLGAFTDTQY
TRBV3-1/TRBV3-2	TRBJ1-2	17	ASGPPVGTGGYRGYGYT
TRBV5-4	TRBJ2-2	15	ASSSGLAEMNTGELF
TRBV6-2/TRBV6-3	TRBJ2-1	17	ASSYSGLAGSGSYNEQF
TRBV7-9	TRBJ2-5	13	ASSLALAGRETQY
TRBV11-2	TRBJ2-3	12	ASPGQGGTDTQY
TRBV12-3/TRBV12-4	TRBJ1-2	11	ASSPQGTYGYT
TRBV19	TRBJ1-5	14	ASSQTTGLGNQPQH
TRBV30	TRBJ1-5	12	AWSSNRGGQPQH
TRBV6-4	TRBJ1-1	11	ASSDGQNTEAF
TRBV11-2	TRBJ2-5	13	ASSLLAGTGETQY
TRBV11-2	TRBJ1-4	14	ASSLSALSRPEKLF
TRBV27	TRBJ2-1	11	ASRTSGINEQF
TRBV10-3	TRBJ2-1	11	AIASGGGNEQF
TRBV6-5	TRBJ1-2	13	ASSSDRGHFYGYT